Listed below are T cell receptor beta chains from one sample, sequenced in a study of long-term antiretroviral therapy in people with HIV. Data came from immunoSEQ multiplex PCR; TCRdb stores just in-frame clones and leaves some out. The sample has around 27,000 clones; about 90% are singletons. Source: unsorted PBMCs, taken almost 4.6 years after starting antiretroviral therapy. All receptors come from a young man with HIV. Both conserved end residues are part of each CDR3. D genes are given only for firm matches. Size is omitted from some rows. Given values are once, few, many or a class for expanded clones.

>TRBJ2-7|.|TRBD1|TRBV27
CASSQLGRQGAYEQYF
TGTGCCAGCAGTCAACTGGGTAGGCAGGGGGCCTACGAGCAGTACTTC
>TRBJ2-7|.|.|TRBV6-5
CASSYSRTAEQYF
TGTGCCAGCAGTTACTCCCGGACAGCCGAGCAGTACTTC
>TRBJ2-7|few|TRBD1|TRBV6-5
CASSDPGGEQYF
TGTGCCAGCAGTGATCCAGGGGGTGAGCAGTACTTC
>TRBJ1-5|.|.|TRBV21-1
CARGGNQPQHF
TGTGCCAGGGGGGGGAATCAGCCCCAGCATTTT
>TRBJ2-1|.|.|TRBV4-3
CASSQGGRHEQFF
TGCGCCAGCAGCCAAGGGGGCCGACATGAGCAGTTCTTC
>TRBJ2-3|.|.|TRBV5-4
CASSRELGTDTQYF
TGTGCCAGCAGCCGGGAGCTGGGCACAGATACGCAGTATTTT
>TRBJ1-2|.|.|TRBV2
CASKATDSDYGYTF
TGTGCCAGCAAAGCTACAGATTCGGATTATGGCTACACCTTC
>TRBJ2-5|.|.|TRBV7-9
CASSGGGSVWETQYF
TGTGCCAGCAGCGGAGGGGGCTCCGTTTGGGAGACCCAGTACTTC
>TRBJ2-7|few|.|TRBV2
CASSGTDYEQYF
TGTGCCAGCAGTGGGACGGACTACGAGCAGTACTTC
>TRBJ2-3|.|.|TRBV5-1
CASSLARESTDTQYF
TGCGCCAGCAGCTTGGCAAGGGAGAGCACAGATACGCAGTATTTT
>TRBJ2-3|.|TRBD1|TRBV5-8
CASSSGQGVDTQYF
TGTGCCAGCAGCTCGGGACAGGGGGTAGATACGCAGTATTTT
>TRBJ2-7|.|.|TRBV6-1
CASSLEGDYEQYF
TGTGCCAGCTCCCTTGAAGGTGACTACGAGCAGTACTTC
>TRBJ1-4|.|.|TRBV27
CASSLGWRATNEKLFF
TGTGCCAGCAGTTTAGGTTGGAGGGCAACTAATGAAAAACTGTTTTTT
>TRBJ1-4|.|.|TRBV27
CASSLVQGGEKLFF
TGTGCCAGCAGTTTAGTCCAGGGAGGCGAAAAACTGTTTTTT
>TRBJ1-2|.|.|TRBV6-5
CASSYLFQGSVYGYTF
TGTGCCAGCAGTTATCTGTTCCAGGGGAGTGTTTACGGCTACACCTTC
>TRBJ2-7|once|.|TRBV2
CASKPQTYEQYF
TGTGCCAGCAAGCCTCAAACCTACGAGCAGTACTTC
>TRBJ2-5|.|TRBD1|TRBV5-6
CASSQDRGRLLETQYF
TGTGCCAGCAGCCAAGACAGGGGGCGACTTCTGGAGACCCAGTACTTC
>TRBJ1-2|.|.|TRBV21-1
CASSKKRGGYTF
TGTGCCAGCAGCAAAAAGAGGGGTGGCTACACCTTC
>TRBJ1-5|.|.|TRBV7-2
CASTTAGRDQPQHF
TGTGCCAGCACCACAGCAGGGCGGGATCAGCCCCAGCATTTT
>TRBJ2-7|.|.|TRBV6-5
CASSYGLGYEQYF
TGTGCCAGCAGTTACGGTTTAGGATACGAGCAGTACTTC
>TRBJ2-2|once|TRBD1|TRBV25-1
CASSEPGQGNTGELFF
TGTGCCAGCAGTGAACCGGGACAGGGAAACACCGGGGAGCTGTTTTTT
>TRBJ1-1|.|TRBD1|TRBV11-2
CASSQQTGGHTEAFF
TGTGCCAGCAGCCAGCAAACAGGGGGGCACACTGAAGCTTTCTTT
>TRBJ2-3|.|TRBD2|TRBV27
CASSLNDGRVSDTQYF
TGTGCCAGCAGTTTAAATGACGGGAGGGTATCAGATACGCAGTATTTT
>TRBJ2-2|.|TRBD2|TRBV4-1
CASSQRTSNTGELFF
TGCGCCAGCAGCCAAAGGACTAGCAACACCGGGGAGCTGTTTTTT
>TRBJ2-3|.|TRBD1|TRBV2
CASSDDRGDTQYF
TGTGCCAGCAGTGACGACAGGGGGGATACGCAGTATTTT
>TRBJ1-2|.|.|TRBV19
CASSIDTSAGEGYTF
TGTGCCAGTAGTATAGATACGTCGGCAGGTGAAGGCTACACCTTC
>TRBJ1-2|.|.|TRBV6-1
CASKEGNYGYTF
TGTGCCAGCAAGGAAGGAAACTATGGCTACACCTTC
>TRBJ2-7|.|TRBD1|TRBV6-5
CASAQGGAYEQYF
TGTGCCAGCGCCCAAGGGGGCGCTTACGAGCAGTACTTC
>TRBJ2-1|once|TRBD2|TRBV7-9
CASSLAGGLAGGNEQFF
TGTGCCAGCAGCTTAGCTGGTGGGCTAGCGGGGGGGAATGAGCAGTTCTTC
>TRBJ2-6|.|.|TRBV11-1
CASSRGRSSGANVLTF
TGTGCCAGCAGCCGGGGCCGAAGCTCTGGGGCCAACGTCCTGACTTTC
>TRBJ2-5|.|.|TRBV7-2
CASSPGTPLAQYF
TGTGCCAGCAGCCCAGGGACTCCCTTGGCCCAGTACTTC
>TRBJ2-7|medium-sized|TRBD2|TRBV4-3
CASSQALAGRYEQYF
TGCGCCAGCAGCCAAGCTCTAGCGGGCCGCTACGAGCAGTACTTC
>TRBJ1-2|.|.|TRBV6-6
CASSIRLGNGYTF
TGTGCCAGCAGTATCCGTCTGGGTAATGGCTACACCTTC
>TRBJ2-1|.|TRBD2|TRBV27
CASSTVKAGVGNEQFF
TGTGCCAGCTCCACAGTAAAAGCGGGAGTCGGGAATGAGCAGTTCTTC
>TRBJ1-2|.|.|TRBV6-5
CASSYSRFGGPYGYTF
TGTGCCAGCAGTTACTCGAGGTTCGGGGGGCCCTATGGCTACACCTTC
>TRBJ2-1|.|TRBD2|TRBV5-6
CASRGAGDNEQFF
TGTGCCAGCAGAGGCGCGGGGGACAATGAGCAGTTCTTC
>TRBJ2-7|.|.|TRBV7-2
CASSFRSEQYF
TGTGCCAGCAGCTTCCGTTCCGAGCAGTACTTC
>TRBJ2-6|.|.|TRBV9
CASSPQGGSSGANVLTF
TGTGCCAGCAGCCCCCAGGGGGGATCCTCTGGGGCCAACGTCCTGACTTTC
>TRBJ2-3|.|.|TRBV19
CASSIDRTSTDTQYF
TGTGCCAGTAGTATAGACCGCACTAGCACAGATACGCAGTATTTT
>TRBJ2-1|.|TRBD2|TRBV19
CASSIRLAGNEQFF
TGTGCCAGTAGTATACGACTAGCGGGGAATGAGCAGTTCTTC
>TRBJ2-1|.|TRBD2|TRBV27
CASSLAEYNEQFF
TGTGCCAGCAGTCTAGCGGAATACAATGAGCAGTTCTTC
>TRBJ1-5|.|.|TRBV7-9
CASSARQFNQPQHF
TGTGCCAGCAGCGCCAGACAGTTCAATCAGCCCCAGCATTTT
>TRBJ1-2|.|TRBD1|TRBV5-5
CASSWGRDRVNYGYTF
TGTGCCAGCAGCTGGGGAAGAGACAGGGTGAACTATGGCTACACCTTC